This T cell receptor (beta chain) was retrieved from a study of vaccination and CD4 T cells after COVID-19. Study-level information: Post-COVID sampling occurred a median about 100 days after diagnosis (range 35 to 161).

Comment on this clonotype: Its target is unknown. Its ends do not fully match the called genes, so a read error is possible.

Sequencing of cultured CD4+ T cell DNA used the Oncomine TCR Beta short-read assay. Extraction of genomic DNA was performed on cultured CD4+ T cells. TCRdb re-called the PCR reads with MiXCR, one entry per CDR3 protein. Of fewer than 20,000 distinct CDR3 sequences listed, approximately 60% are singletons. This CDR3 comprises 16 residues. Germline-derived CDR1 and CDR2 are SGHTA and FQGNSA. As for treatment: roughly ten-day PBMC culture with coronavirus spike peptide pools or control peptides (ViraFEST assay). The receptor's source is a human donor who had recovered from COVID-19. The chain employs TRBV7-2 and TRBJ1-4; no firm D call. Sequenced input: CD4+ T cells from blood, cultured in vitro. The CDR3 coding sequence is TGCGCCAGCAGCCAATCATTGAGCGGGCGGAATGAAAAACTGTTTTTT. Residues: CASSQSLSGRNEKLFF.